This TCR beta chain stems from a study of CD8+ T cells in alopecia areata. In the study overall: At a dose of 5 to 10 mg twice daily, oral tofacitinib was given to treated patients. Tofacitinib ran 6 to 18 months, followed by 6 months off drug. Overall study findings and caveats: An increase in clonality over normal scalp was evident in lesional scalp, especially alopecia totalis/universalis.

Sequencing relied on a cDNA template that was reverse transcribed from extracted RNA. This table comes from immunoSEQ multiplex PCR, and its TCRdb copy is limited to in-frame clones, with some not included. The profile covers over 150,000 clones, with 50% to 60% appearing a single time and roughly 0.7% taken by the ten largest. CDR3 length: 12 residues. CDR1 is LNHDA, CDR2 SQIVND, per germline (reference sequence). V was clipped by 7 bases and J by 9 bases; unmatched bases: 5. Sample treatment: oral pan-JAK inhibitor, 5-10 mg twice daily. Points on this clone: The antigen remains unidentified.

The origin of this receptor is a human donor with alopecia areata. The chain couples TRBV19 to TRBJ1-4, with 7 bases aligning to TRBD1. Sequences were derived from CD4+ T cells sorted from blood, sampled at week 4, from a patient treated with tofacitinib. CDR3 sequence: CASTGGQKKLFF. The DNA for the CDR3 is TGTGCCAGTACCGGGGGACAGAAAAAACTGTTTTTT.